The 31 T cell receptor beta chains below all came from one sample that was sequenced in a study of monozygotic twins with inflammatory bowel disease. TCRdb derives one entry per CDR3 protein from the 5' RACE reads, leaving out DNA. The ten most abundant clones cover roughly 12% of a sample with 90,000 to 110,000 distinct CDR3 sequences. Input material: blood. All receptors derive from a human donor with ulcerative colitis or Crohn's disease, or a healthy co-twin of an affected twin (not recorded which).

The genes are TRBV20-1 and TRBJ2-2; absent DNA, TCRdb's TRBD1 call cannot be checked. The CDR3 sequence is 16 residues long. Per the germline V gene, CDR1 is DFQATT and CDR2 is SNEGSKA (reference sequence). The CDR3 spells CSARDPLQGSTGELFF.

The chain combines TRBV11-2 with TRBJ2-1; TCRdb indicates TRBD2, and absent DNA this call remains unverified. The CDR3 runs 14 residues. Germline-derived CDR1 and CDR2 are SGHAT and FQNNGV. The CDR3 sequence: CASSFGSGGNEQFF.

This chain connects TRBV3-1 to TRBJ2-2; TCRdb returns TRBD1, unconfirmable since there is no DNA. Germline-derived CDR1 and CDR2 are LGHDT and YNNKEL (reference sequence). This CDR3 region has 18 residues. CDR3 residues: CASSQPPWTGANTGELFF.

The chain combines TRBV7-2 with TRBJ2-7. From germline, CDR1 is SGHTA and CDR2 FQGNSA. The CDR3 has 14 residues. CDR3: CASSLVVGTYEQYF.

The chain links TRBV6-5 to TRBJ1-1; TCRdb picks TRBD1, but there is no DNA to check that call. Germline-derived CDR1 and CDR2 are MNHEY and SVGAGI. The CDR3 spans 16 residues. The CDR3 loop reads CASSYKTGDESTEAFF.

This rearrangement joins TRBV27 to TRBJ1-3; the D call of TRBD1 rests on TCRdb alone, since no DNA is present to check it. Germline V CDR1 and CDR2: MNHEY, SMNVEV (reference sequence). The CDR3 has 16 residues. The CDR3 reads CASTRQGAGAGNTIYF.

This chain joins TRBV12-3 or TRBV12-4 and TRBJ2-7; TCRdb reports TRBD2, a call that lacks DNA to check it against. The CDR3 spans 14 residues. CDR3 region: CASSFLPGTYEQYF.

The chain carries TRBV6-5 and TRBJ1-6; checking the TCRdb D call of TRBD1 is not possible without DNA. Germline CDR1 MNHEY, CDR2 SVGAGI. This CDR3 region has 16 residues. The CDR3 spells CASSYRGAGVNSPLHF.

The rearrangement joins TRBV6-6 to TRBJ1-1; with no DNA, the TCRdb D assignment of TRBD1 cannot be verified. Germline V gene data show CDR1 as MNHNY and CDR2 as SVGAGI (reference sequence). CDR3 size: 13 residues. Here the CDR3 reads CASDRGLNTEAFF.

The J gene is TRBJ1-1, the V gene TRBV3-1; with no DNA, the TCRdb D assignment of TRBD1 cannot be verified. Germline V gives CDR1 LGHDT, CDR2 YNNKEL (reference sequence). The CDR3 extends over 12 amino acids. CDR3 sequence: CASSFRQGEAFF. The variable domain in full, with the rest retrieved from reference TRBV3-1 and TRBJ1-1, is DTAVSQTPKYLVTQMGNDKSIKCEQNLGHDTMYWYKQDSKKFLKIMFSYNNKELIINETVPNRFSPKSPDKAHLNLHINSLELGDSAVYFCASSFRQGEAFFGQGTRLTVV.

The genes are TRBV5-4 and TRBJ2-1. Germline lookup yields CDR1 SGHNT and CDR2 YYREEE (reference sequence). This CDR3 region has 16 residues. This chain's CDR3 is CASSLELARSYNEQFF.

The V gene is TRBV7-2, the J gene TRBJ1-4; the D gene TCRdb calls, TRBD1, cannot be checked with no DNA. The CDR3 totals 16 residues. Germline loops: CDR1 SGHTA, CDR2 FQGNSA. This CDR3 is CASSLYFGQDNEKLFF. Full variable domain (outside the CDR3, taken from reference TRBV7-2 and TRBJ1-4): GAGVSQSPSNKVTEKGKDVELRCDPISGHTALYWYRQSLGQGLEFLIYFQGNSAPDKSGLPSDRFSAERTGGSVSTLTIQRTQQEDSAVYLCASSLYFGQDNEKLFFGSGTQLSVL.

The chain uses TRBV12-3 or TRBV12-4 and TRBJ2-1; TCRdb lists TRBD2, though no DNA is available to test this call. The CDR3 runs to 15 residues. This CDR3 is CASSLGGFGYNEQFF.

The rearrangement joins TRBV19 to TRBJ1-3. The CDR3 totals 15 residues. Germline V CDR1 and CDR2: LNHDA, SQIVND (reference sequence). The CDR3 protein is CASSIDLTPGNTIYF.

The CDR3 loop reads CASRKTAKGTEAFF. V and J are TRBV7-9 and TRBJ1-1. Germline CDR1 SEHNR, CDR2 FQNEAQ (reference sequence). The CDR3 has 14 amino acids.

J is TRBJ2-2 and V is TRBV24-1; TCRdb's D call of TRBD1 is untestable without DNA. The CDR3 is 14 amino acids. The germline V gene encodes CDR1 KGHDR and CDR2 SFDVKD. CDR3: CATSDPDSARELFF.

The chain links TRBV6-6 to TRBJ2-1; TCRdb selects TRBD2, and the lack of DNA leaves this call unchecked. CDR3 length: 12 residues. Germline CDR1 reads MNHNY; CDR2 reads SVGAGI (reference sequence). The CDR3 here is CASSSGRNEQFF.

The rearrangement links TRBV7-9 to TRBJ1-1. The V gene's germline CDR1 is SEHNR and CDR2 FQNEAQ (reference sequence). This CDR3 has 12 amino acids. This CDR3 reads CASSLGVTEAFF.

The chain couples TRBV10-3 to TRBJ2-2; TCRdb outputs TRBD1, but without DNA this stays unchecked. CDR1 and CDR2 from the germline V gene are ENHRY and SYGVKD. The CDR3 extends over 14 amino acids. CDR3 amino acids: CAIKDRPDTGELFF.

The chain recombines TRBV9 with TRBJ1-2; the TCRdb D gene call, TRBD1, has no DNA to confirm it. Germline-derived CDR1 and CDR2 are SGDLS and YYNGEE. The CDR3 is 17 amino acids. This chain's CDR3 is CASSTSRDRGTNYGYTF.

The gene calls are TRBV6-2 or TRBV6-3 and TRBJ1-5; TCRdb selects TRBD1, and the lack of DNA leaves this call unchecked. CDR1 MNHEY and CDR2 SVGEGT come from the germline V gene. The CDR3 is 14 amino acids. The chain's CDR3 is CASSYWTGAGPQHF.

This chain joins TRBV15 and TRBJ2-5; TCRdb proposes TRBD2, but this gene call is untestable without DNA. The CDR3 loop spans 15 amino acids. CDR1 is LNHNV and CDR2 is YYDKDF in the germline V gene (reference sequence). CDR3 sequence reads: CATSRDMVLAETQYF. Full variable domain (rest looked up from reference TRBV15 and TRBJ2-5): DAMVIQNPRYQVTQFGKPVTLSCSQTLNHNVMYWYQQKSSQAPKLLFHYYDKDFNNEADTPDNFQSRRPNTSFCFLDIRSPGLGDTAMYLCATSRDMVLAETQYFGPGTRLLVL.

This chain connects TRBV12-3 or TRBV12-4 to TRBJ1-6. The CDR3 runs to 13 residues. The CDR3 is CASSLGAVSPLHF.

The rearrangement joins TRBV28 to TRBJ1-2. The CDR3 totals 13 residues. CDR1 MDHEN and CDR2 SYDVKM come from the germline V gene. The CDR3 loop is CASGVVAGYGYTF.

V is TRBV9 and J is TRBJ2-2; checking the TCRdb D call of TRBD1 is not possible without DNA. The CDR3 runs to 17 residues. CDR1 is SGDLS, CDR2 YYNGEE, per germline. The CDR3 loop is CASSSYRGLGNTGELFF.

The chain joins TRBV5-6 to TRBJ2-1. The germline V gene has CDR1 SGHDT and CDR2 YYEEEE. The CDR3 spans 12 residues. CDR3 region: CASSLRRNEQFF.

The chain couples TRBV27 to TRBJ2-1. CDR1 is MNHEY and CDR2 is SMNVEV in the germline V gene (reference sequence). The CDR3 runs to 14 residues. The CDR3 sequence: CASMALDGYNEQFF.

This chain uses TRBV10-3 with TRBJ2-7. Per the germline V gene, CDR1 is ENHRY and CDR2 is SYGVKD. This CDR3 is 15 amino acids long. CDR3 protein: CAISGVSGFAYEQYF.

The chain couples TRBV9 to TRBJ2-1; the D gene TCRdb calls, TRBD2, cannot be checked with no DNA. Germline CDR1 reads SGDLS; CDR2 reads YYNGEE. This CDR3 has 16 amino acids. CDR3 amino acids: CASSIGPSGSLNEQFF.

The gene calls are TRBV12-3 or TRBV12-4 and TRBJ2-3; TCRdb selects TRBD2, and the lack of DNA leaves this call unchecked. The CDR3 sequence is 15 residues long. CDR3 protein: CASSMRTRHTDTQYF.

The chain carries TRBV7-8 and TRBJ2-1; the TCRdb call, TRBD2, lacks DNA for checking. Germline CDR1 reads SGHVS; CDR2 reads FQNEAQ. The CDR3 has 14 residues. CDR3 sequence reads: CASSLGGEAAEQFF.